This TCR beta chain was identified in a study of cytomegalovirus exposure and HLA in healthy donors. Details on this clone: The target antigen is unknown.

After removal of 4 bases from V and 1 base from J, the junction contained 6 bases not matched to a gene. This CDR3 has 16 residues. Per germline, CDR1 MNHNS and CDR2 SASEGT. Vbeta (60) and Jbeta (13) primers were used in the PCR. Some clones are missing from TCRdb's copy, which holds only in-frame ones; the method was immunoSEQ multiplex PCR. This sample contains fewer than 200,000 clones. General study points: CMV serostatus alone was available as immune exposure information. According to the study, around 180 TCR beta chains were cytomegalovirus-associated. An observed cluster of highly shared sequence variants was recorded as a likely sequencing artifact. It has been reported that TCR beta sequences accurately predicted the HLA-A and HLA-B alleles of most subjects.

This TCR was recovered from a woman aged 55-69 years in good health and CMV-seronegative. The chain is built from TRBV6-1 and TRBJ1-5; TRBD1 aligns across 8 bases. Sequencing was done on a sample of PBMCs. Written as DNA, the CDR3 is TGTGCCAGCAGTGCCGGACAGGGAATAAGCAATCAGCCCCAGCATTTT. This gives the protein CASSAGQGISNQPQHF.